This TCR beta chain is from a study of T cells in localized non-small cell lung cancer. Study-level findings and limits: Clonality of T cells reached its maximum in uninvolved adjacent lung, surpassing tumor.

Germline V CDR1 and CDR2: MDHEN, SYDVKM. CDR3 size: 15 residues. Unmatched junction bases numbered 7, after V lost 3 bases and J lost 5 bases. Repertoires were generated with immunoSEQ multiplex PCR, while TCRdb's copy carries only in-frame clones and drops some. The table includes around 96,000 clones, just over 90% detected once. Points on this clone: Its antigen is still unknown.

Specimen: PBMCs, collected before any cancer treatment. The chain has TRBV28 and TRBJ2-1; TRBD2 aligns across 7 bases. The sequence came from a woman between 35 and 70 years old with stage II squamous cell lung carcinoma. CDR3 amino acids: CASSFLGTKDNEQFF. CDR3 DNA: TGTGCCAGCAGTTTTCTCGGGACTAAAGACAATGAGCAGTTCTTC. Filled out from reference TRBV28 and TRBJ2-1, the complete variable domain reads DVKVTQSSRYLVKRTGEKVFLECVQDMDHENMFWYRQDPGLGLRLIYFSYDVKMKEKGDIPEGYSVSREKKERFSLILESASTNQTSMYLCASSFLGTKDNEQFFGPGTRLTVL.